Given below is one TCR beta chain in context. As processed by the authors: Junction-only sequences without quality scores were provided by ImmunoSEQ, so filtering was different. Using immunoSEQ multiplex PCR, the repertoire was profiled, and TCRdb retains in-frame clones only, with some absent. Clonal size and the V and J genes are those of that table, whereas D and trimming came from the DNA. The sample shows approximately 500,000 clones, almost 80% of them seen only once. This record comes from a study of shared clonotypes between healthy human individuals. Trimming removed 6 bases from V and 2 bases from J; junction bases left unmatched: 7. Germline loops: CDR1 SGHTA, CDR2 FQGNSA. The CDR3 loop spans 15 amino acids.

Source material: PBMCs. This chain joins TRBV7-2 and TRBJ2-3; TRBD2 aligns across 8 bases. The source is a woman in her 40s in good health. Some clones in this sample may be carry-over from other donors' samples. The CDR3 loop is CASSLREGTTDTQYF. CDR3 DNA: TGTGCCAGCAGTTTACGGGAGGGGACCACAGATACGCAGTATTTT.